The rows below give T cell receptor beta chains drawn from one sample of a study of post-analysis software for immune sequencing data. TCRdb analysed the PCR reads with MiXCR anew, one entry per CDR3 protein. This table has hundreds of thousands of distinct CDR3 sequences, 55% to 60% appearing once. Sequenced material: blood. The receptors come from a girl aged 2-10 years with multiple sclerosis. The CDR3 runs from the conserved cysteine through the conserved F or W. The order of the fields is CDR3 DNA, CDR3 protein, clone size, D gene, J gene, CDR3 length, V gene. D genes are given only for firm matches. Expanded clones get a size class; other rows say once, few or many, or leave the size out.

TGTGCCAGCAGCAAAGCTCCAGATACGCAGTATTTT | CASSKAPDTQYF | . | . | TRBJ2-3 | 12 | TRBV7-2
TGCGCCAGCAGCCCGGGACTTTTCCAAGAGACCCAGTACTTC | CASSPGLFQETQYF | . | . | TRBJ2-5 | 14 | TRBV4-3
TGCGCCAGCAACCAGGGACAGCCGAACACTGAAGCTTTCTTT | CASNQGQPNTEAFF | . | TRBD1 | TRBJ1-1 | 14 | TRBV5-1
TGTGCCAGCAGTTACCGGCAGATCACAGATACGCAGTATTTT | CASSYRQITDTQYF | . | . | TRBJ2-3 | 14 | TRBV6-5
TGTGCCAGCTCCCTTTCCGTAAATGAGCAGTTCTTC | CASSLSVNEQFF | . | . | TRBJ2-1 | 12 | TRBV18
TGTGCCAGCGGGAGACTTGCGACTAGCACAGATACGCAGTATTTT | CASGRLATSTDTQYF | . | . | TRBJ2-3 | 15 | TRBV9
TGTGCCAGCAGTTACAGGGTCTCCTACGAGCAGTACTTC | CASSYRVSYEQYF | . | . | TRBJ2-7 | 13 | TRBV6-5
TGTGCCAGCAGCTTAGGATTTATGACTAGCCCGGCCGGGGAGCTGTTTTTT | CASSLGFMTSPAGELFF | few | TRBD2 | TRBJ2-2 | 17 | TRBV7-2
TGTGCCAGCGGGTGGGGAGAGACCCAGTACTTC | CASGWGETQYF | few | . | TRBJ2-5 | 11 | TRBV7-8
TGTGCCACCATGGACAGGGAACTTAATGAAAAACTGTTTTTT | CATMDRELNEKLFF | . | TRBD1 | TRBJ1-4 | 14 | TRBV10-3
TGTGCCAGCAGCCCACAGGGGCGGGATAGCACAGATACGCAGTATTTT | CASSPQGRDSTDTQYF | . | . | TRBJ2-3 | 16 | TRBV28
TGTGCCTGGGCGGGAGGCAGCCAAGAGACCCAGTACTTC | CAWAGGSQETQYF | . | TRBD2 | TRBJ2-5 | 13 | TRBV30
TGTGCCAGCAGCGTAGTCAGCAGGGGCTATGGCTACACCTTC | CASSVVSRGYGYTF | . | . | TRBJ1-2 | 14 | TRBV9
TGTGCCAGCAGTGAATCAACCTCTACCGGGACAGGAAAAGAGACCCAGTACTTC | CASSESTSTGTGKETQYF | . | TRBD1 | TRBJ2-5 | 18 | TRBV25-1
TGTGCCAGCAGCTTAAGCGGGGGCTACACCGGGGAGCTGTTTTTT | CASSLSGGYTGELFF | . | TRBD2 | TRBJ2-2 | 15 | TRBV11-2
TGTGCCAGCAGTGTGTCCGGGACAGGACCCTACGAGCAGTACTTC | CASSVSGTGPYEQYF | few | TRBD1 | TRBJ2-7 | 15 | TRBV6-1
TGTGCCAGCAGTCCCCCAGGGTCGGATTCACCCCTCCACTTT | CASSPPGSDSPLHF | . | . | TRBJ1-6 | 14 | TRBV12-3/TRBV12-4
TGTGCCAGCAGTTTCTCTCCGGGACTAGCGGGAGGATTCAAAGAGACCCAGTACTTC | CASSFSPGLAGGFKETQYF | . | TRBD2 | TRBJ2-5 | 19 | TRBV6-5
TGTGCCAGCAGCCAAGAGACTACGCGTGGGCGGGAGACCCAGTACTTC | CASSQETTRGRETQYF | . | . | TRBJ2-5 | 16 | TRBV14
TGTGCCAGCAGCCGCGGACAGGCTAATAATTCACCCCTCCACTTT | CASSRGQANNSPLHF | . | TRBD1 | TRBJ1-6 | 15 | TRBV7-9
TGTGCCAGCAGCCAAGATGCAGTAACTAACTATGGCTACACCTTC | CASSQDAVTNYGYTF | . | . | TRBJ1-2 | 15 | TRBV14
TGTGCCGGCAGTTTGGCTAGGGGGGGTCAAGAGACCCAGTACTTC | CAGSLARGGQETQYF | . | . | TRBJ2-5 | 15 | TRBV12-3/TRBV12-4
TGTGCCAGCGCTCGGGATACGCAGTATTTT | CASARDTQYF | . | . | TRBJ2-3 | 10 | TRBV2
TGTGCCAGCAGCTTCCCGGGGTACTATGGCTACACCTTC | CASSFPGYYGYTF | few | . | TRBJ1-2 | 13 | TRBV7-9
TGTGCCAGCAGCTTGATGGGGGGCCCAGATACGCAGTATTTT | CASSLMGGPDTQYF | . | . | TRBJ2-3 | 14 | TRBV11-3